This TCR beta chain was obtained from a study of identical twins. TCRdb redid the calling of the 5' RACE reads with MiXCR, one entry per CDR3 protein. The table lists fewer than 650,000 distinct CDR3 sequences, 7.5% to 10% of them singletons. The germline gives CDR1 KGHDR, CDR2 SFDVKD. This CDR3 region has 13 residues. Trimming removed 7 bases at V and 3 bases at J, with 12 bases between. This clonotype was picked up many times. These same data were also listed under a study on yellow fever vaccine responses in identical twins.

V gene TRBV24-1 combines with J gene TRBJ2-7; D unresolved. The source is a woman in her late teens or twenties in good health. The specimen was PBMCs. CDR3 nucleotides: TGTGCCACCAGCGCCAGACGAGGCTACGAGCAGTACTTC. Encoded protein: CATSARRGYEQYF.